This entry features one TCR beta chain sequence. About 0.5 to 1 ug RNA was reverse transcribed with random hexamers. Each CDR3 protein is one row after TCRdb ran MiXCR on the immunoSEQ multiplex PCR reads. The sample lists about 130,000 distinct CDR3 sequences, about 93% occurring once. This sample was taken from a study of CD8 T cells in Susac syndrome. Whole-study context: At the time their blood was drawn, patients with Susac syndrome were either therapy-naive, on corticosteroids (with some of them also receiving intravenous immunoglobulin), or on intravenous immunoglobulin alone.

Trimming at V came to 4 bases and at J to 1 base, leaving 3 bases not matched to a gene. Germline V gene lookup returns CDR1 SGHNT and CDR2 YYREEE (reference sequence). CDR3 length: 15 amino acids. The receptor comes from a human donor with Susac syndrome. The specimen sequenced was CD8+ T cells from PBMCs. The rearrangement joins TRBV5-4 to TRBJ2-5; TRBD2 aligns across 11 bases. The CDR3 DNA reads TGTGCCAGCAGCGAGGGACTAGCGGTCCAAGAGACCCAGTACTTC. It encodes CASSEGLAVQETQYF. Based on the CDR3 plus reference TRBV5-4 and TRBJ2-5, the full variable domain is ETGVTQSPTHLIKTRGQQVTLRCSSQSGHNTVSWYQQALGQGPQFIFQYYREEENGRGNFPPRFSGLQFPNYSSELNVNALELDDSALYLCASSEGLAVQETQYFGPGTRLLVL.